This T cell receptor (beta chain) is from a study of neurological immune-mediated disorders. This clonotype was seen a handful of times. No antigen is known for it. A much larger clone differs by one base, so this may be a read error. General study results and limits: No link was found between any clinical or MRI feature and the multiple sclerosis repertoire cluster.

Trimming took off 5 bases at V and 3 bases at J, with 13 bases between the two ends. This CDR3 is built from 14 residues. Germline V gene sequence: CDR1 SEHNR, CDR2 FQNEAQ (reference sequence). Source material was 2 million unsorted PBMCs, stored at -80 °C in RNAlater. From the 5' RACE reads, TCRdb called clonotypes with MiXCR, one entry per CDR3 protein. The sample shows tens of thousands of distinct CDR3 sequences, around 3.9% of them seen only once. This chain connects TRBV7-9 to TRBJ1-2; D perhaps matches TRBD1 (6 bases). This receptor was taken from a man aged 25-40 years with multiple sclerosis. The sequenced material came from PBMCs. CDR3 DNA sequence: TGTGCCAGCAGCCGGACCAAGGGGGACTATGGCTACACCTTC. This codes for CASSRTKGDYGYTF. The whole variable domain, filled in from reference TRBV7-9 and TRBJ1-2, reads DTGVSQNPRHKITKRGQNVTFRCDPISEHNRLYWYRQTLGQGPEFLTYFQNEAQLEKSRLLSDRFSAERPKGSFSTLEIQRTEQGDSAMYLCASSRTKGDYGYTFGSGTRLTVV.